The rows below give T cell receptor beta chains drawn from one sample of a study of shared clonotypes between healthy human individuals. Clones were sequenced by immunoSEQ multiplex PCR, and TCRdb holds only the in-frame ones, with some missing. Among 490,000 or so clones listed, 79% were seen once. The sample consisted of PBMCs. These receptors were collected from a woman aged 40 to 50 in good health. Some clones in this sample may be carry-over from other donors' samples. Each CDR3 is given without its conserved first and last residue.

V gene | CDR3 protein
TRBV11-2 | ASTKGAAGHYEQY
TRBV30 | AWSREGATNYGYT
TRBV6-6 | ASKGTSGKGEQY
TRBV9 | ASGLGPETDTQY
TRBV7-2 | ASSLVPTLAGGFQETQY
TRBV18 | ASSPPGQGAGQPQH
TRBV28 | ASTPWQTYEQY
TRBV5-6 | ASSLSRGRKYSTDTQY
TRBV21-1 | ASSGQGYNTEAF
TRBV7-4 | ASSLRSLVSSSYEQY
TRBV30 | AWSPSLLLGTEAF
TRBV5-1 | ASSRTDRGLVGYT
TRBV5-6 | ASSLAGGDQPQH
TRBV10-2 | ASSVPLAGGPSNEQF
TRBV4-3 | ASSLDWGGVVSGNTIY
TRBV6-1 | ASRRQGLRGYT
TRBV7-8 | ASSLPIRAGGNEKLF
TRBV7-3 | ASSLKAGGPYEQY
TRBV28 | ATLTGGYGYT
TRBV5-6 | ASTRRGPSYEQY
TRBV15 | ATSRDRGRRINYGYT
TRBV5-1 | ASSLVQGMNTEAF
TRBV18 | ASSPPFYPGVQETQY
TRBV5-1 | ASSSGTTFGEQF
TRBV7-3 | ASSILAGEWNTQY
TRBV11-2 | ASSFAPAGGSDTQY
TRBV7-2 | ASRPLAGAHNEQF
TRBV7-2 | ASSLAGGWEKLF
TRBV5-1 | ASSLALGVGGPEAF
TRBV28 | ATTRLGPYEQY
TRBV18 | ASSPRAGPQH
TRBV2 | ASSQVGEQY
TRBV2 | ASSERDGYT
TRBV30 | AWETGGSYNEQF
TRBV7-3 | ASSFTGQGAGELF
TRBV28 | ASSLFGGGEETQY
TRBV11-3 | ASSLRGDEQF
TRBV29-1 | SVSRSNTEAF
TRBV27 | ASSISWVGETQY
TRBV4-1 | ASSHSLAEREKLF
TRBV14 | ASSLTGPGQVTDTQY
TRBV7-8 | ASRLSGSRGTGELF
TRBV5-4 | ASSKPGQGIETQY
TRBV19 | ASSRGETQY
TRBV6-5 | ASSYSKGQKPQH
TRBV9 | ASSPRLAGGSYNEQF
TRBV11-3 | ASSSPGQGSTGELF
TRBV7-2 | ASTPSGRMETQY
TRBV18 | ASSPSGGNTIY
TRBV7-7 | ASSPWTANTGELF
TRBV19 | ASSISDQRTDTQY
TRBV29-1 | SVEVGQGYGYT
TRBV4-1 | ASSQPSGSSSEQY
TRBV14 | ASSLQKNTEAF